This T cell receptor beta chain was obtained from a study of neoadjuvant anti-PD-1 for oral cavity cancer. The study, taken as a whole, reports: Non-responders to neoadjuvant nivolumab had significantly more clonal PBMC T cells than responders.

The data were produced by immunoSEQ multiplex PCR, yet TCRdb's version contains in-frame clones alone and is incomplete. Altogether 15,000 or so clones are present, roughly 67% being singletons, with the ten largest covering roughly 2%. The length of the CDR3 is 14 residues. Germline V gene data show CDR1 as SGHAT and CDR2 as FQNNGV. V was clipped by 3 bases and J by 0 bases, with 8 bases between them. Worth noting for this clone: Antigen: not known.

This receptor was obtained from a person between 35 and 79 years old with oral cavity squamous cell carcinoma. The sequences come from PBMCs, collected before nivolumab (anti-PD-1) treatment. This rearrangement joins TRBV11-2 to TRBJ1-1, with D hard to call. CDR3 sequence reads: CASSFAPMNTEAFF. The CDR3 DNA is TGTGCCAGCAGCTTCGCACCGATGAACACTGAAGCTTTCTTT. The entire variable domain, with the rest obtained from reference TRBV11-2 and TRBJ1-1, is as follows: EAGVAQSPRYKIIEKRQSVAFWCNPISGHATLYWYQQILGQGPKLLIQFQNNGVVDDSQLPKDRFSAERLKGVDSTLKIQPAKLEDSAVYLCASSFAPMNTEAFFGQGTRLTVV.